The clone carrying this T cell receptor beta chain was seen a handful of times. No antigen is known for it. The CDR3 length is 15 residues. Germline V gives CDR1 SGHTS, CDR2 YDEGEE. V dropped 0 bases and J dropped 8 bases, with 17 bases sitting between them. This sample stems from a study of long-term antiretroviral therapy in people with HIV. Researchers report immunoSEQ v3.0 was run at survey level. Sequencing efforts were directed toward roughly 35,000-50,000 T-cell genomes per sample. Assay: immunoSEQ multiplex PCR; the TCRdb copy retains only in-frame clones and omits some. The data hold some 35,000 clones, with 65% to 75% observed a single time. Overall study results and limits: Compared with controls, HIV repertoires showed narrower CDR3 length ranges. Information on adherence to ART, viral resistance or therapy changes was unavailable. With ART, diversity went up but was still lower than in transplant donor controls.

The genes are TRBV5-8 and TRBJ1-2; D is undetermined. The specimen was unsorted PBMCs, collected 3 years after starting antiretroviral therapy. The source is a man aged 50-60 years with HIV. CDR3 DNA: TGTGCCAGCAGCTTGGGCCTGACTGCAGGAGAAGGCTACACCTTC. This gives the protein CASSLGLTAGEGYTF. The complete variable domain, with remaining parts taken from reference TRBV5-8 and TRBJ1-2, reads EAGVTQSPTHLIKTRGQQATLRCSPISGHTSVYWYQQALGLGLQFLLWYDEGEERNRGNFPPRFSGRQFPNYSSELNVNALELEDSALYLCASSLGLTAGEGYTFGSGTRLTVV.